Following are 29 T cell receptor beta chains from one sample sequenced in a study of blood T cell repertoires in COVID-19. Measured with immunoSEQ multiplex PCR; TCRdb has only the in-frame clones, and not every one. The table shows 35,000 to 50,000 clones, with 87% occurring only once. Sequenced input: peripheral blood. These receptors all come from a woman at least 80 years old with active COVID-19.

The CDR3 bases are TGTGCCAGCAGTCCAGACAGGGGGCCTGGAAACACCATATATTTT. The encoded protein is CASSPDRGPGNTIYF. This chain uses TRBV28 with TRBJ1-3; the match to TRBD1 covers 10 bases. Germline-derived CDR1 and CDR2 are MDHEN and SYDVKM. This CDR3 is 15 amino acids long. V gave up 5 bases and J gave up 2 bases; unmatched junction bases: 3.

The gene calls are TRBV6-1 and TRBJ2-2; TRBD1 agrees at 8 bases. Per germline, CDR1 MNHNS and CDR2 SASEGT. Unmatched junction bases numbered 2, after V lost 3 bases and J lost 5 bases. This CDR3 contains 14 residues. Written as DNA, the CDR3 is TGTGCCAGCAGTGACAGGGGGCGAACCGGGGAGCTGTTTTTT. Protein: CASSDRGRTGELFF.

This chain links TRBV7-8 with TRBJ1-4; TRBD1 agrees at 7 bases. V dropped 4 bases and J dropped 8; count of bases not matched to a gene: 7. Germline loops: CDR1 SGHVS, CDR2 FQNEAQ. The CDR3 extends over 14 amino acids. The CDR3 spells CASSSGMTGEKLFF. The CDR3 DNA sequence: TGTGCCAGCAGCTCGGGCATGACAGGGGAAAAACTGTTTTTT.

This chain connects TRBV7-2 to TRBJ2-2; 7 nucleotides align to TRBD1. The CDR3 covers 16 residues. Losses at the gene ends were 5 bases for V and 5 bases for J; bases not matched to a gene: 11. Germline V CDR1 and CDR2: SGHTA, FQGNSA. Here the CDR3 reads CASSGPGGLVTGELFF. CDR3 sequence (DNA): TGTGCCAGCAGCGGACCAGGGGGTCTGGTAACCGGGGAGCTGTTTTTT.

The chain couples TRBV7-2 to TRBJ2-1; 11 bases align to TRBD2. V dropped 8 bases and J dropped 3; count of bases not matched to a gene: 9. The length of the CDR3 is 16 residues. Per the germline V gene, CDR1 is SGHTA and CDR2 is FQGNSA. CDR3 loop: CASRVSGGANYNEQFF. In nucleotides, the CDR3 is TGTGCCAGCCGAGTTAGCGGGGGGGCCAACTACAATGAGCAGTTCTTC.

This clone was recorded only once. This chain uses TRBV5-6 with TRBJ1-5, with TRBD1 as a possible D gene (5 bases). V gave up 3 bases and J gave up 9 bases, with 13 bases separating them. Germline CDR1 and CDR2: SGHDT and YYEEEE. CDR3 length equals 13 residues. The CDR3 region is CASSSTAGGPQHF. The CDR3 DNA reads as TGTGCCAGCAGCTCCACGGCGGGGGGGCCCCAGCATTTT.

This clone has only one observation. This chain joins TRBV30 and TRBJ1-6; 8 bases are a match to TRBD1. The trim removed 3 bases at V and 0 bases at J, leaving 7 bases unmatched. CDR3 length equals 17 residues. Germline V gene lookup returns CDR1 GTSNPN and CDR2 SVGIG (reference sequence). The CDR3 DNA reads TGTGCCTGGAGGCGGACAGGGACCAGCTCCTATAATTCACCCCTCCACTTT. Amino acids: CAWRRTGTSSYNSPLHF.

The chain carries TRBV24-1 and TRBJ1-5, with 7 bases matching TRBD1. With 3 bases clipped from V and 3 bases from J, the junction kept 4 bases outside the gene matches. CDR1 is KGHDR and CDR2 is SFDVKD in the germline V gene. The CDR3 runs 15 residues. The DNA of the CDR3 is TGTGCCACCAGTGATCCTACAGGGGACAATCAGCCCCAGCATTTT. Its translation: CATSDPTGDNQPQHF.

The chain joins TRBV30 to TRBJ1-3; TRBD1 is a possible D gene (5 bases). Deletions cut 3 bases from V and 0 bases from J, with 12 bases between. The CDR3 sequence is 15 residues long. CDR1 and CDR2 (germline): GTSNPN, SVGIG (reference sequence). In DNA form, the CDR3 reads TGTGCCTGGAGGAACAGGATCAACTCTGGAAACACCATATATTTT. Protein: CAWRNRINSGNTIYF.

The chain combines TRBV7-8 with TRBJ1-5, with TRBD1 identical over 8 bases. This CDR3 has 17 residues. The J segment lost 0 bases and the V segment lost 8 bases, leaving 12 bases of the junction unmatched. Per the germline V gene, CDR1 is SGHVS and CDR2 is FQNEAQ. The CDR3 region is CASREDRGRDSNQPQHF. DNA for the CDR3: TGTGCCAGCCGTGAAGACAGGGGCCGCGATAGCAATCAGCCCCAGCATTTT.

The gene calls are TRBV9 and TRBJ2-2, with 11 nucleotides matching TRBD2. Germline V gene lookup returns CDR1 SGDLS and CDR2 YYNGEE. V gave up 3 bases and J gave up 6 bases; unmatched junction bases: 4. This CDR3 spans 15 amino acids. The CDR3 DNA follows: TGTGCCAGCAGCGGTAGCGGGGGGGCGCCCGGGGAGCTGTTTTTT. This gives the protein CASSGSGGAPGELFF.

The chain combines TRBV7-2 with TRBJ2-5; 9 bases line up with TRBD1. The V and J ends lost 5 bases and 0 bases, in that order; junction bases with no gene match: 7. Germline V gives CDR1 SGHTA, CDR2 FQGNSA. The CDR3 covers 16 residues. The CDR3 sequence is CASSQEQGAYQETQYF. The CDR3 coding sequence is TGTGCCAGCAGCCAAGAACAGGGGGCGTACCAAGAGACCCAGTACTTC.

This sequence joins TRBV7-2 and TRBJ2-5; TRBD2 agrees at 11 bases. Germline assignment: CDR1 SGHTA and CDR2 FQGNSA. The CDR3 has 15 amino acids. The V segment lost 3 bases and the J segment 10 bases; nucleotides outside the gene matches: 10. The CDR3 region has the DNA TGTGCCAGCAGCTTGACTAGCGGGGCCCCTTCGGGCCAGTACTTC. Residues: CASSLTSGAPSGQYF.

This clone was found once. The CDR3 region has the DNA TGTGCCAGCAGACCACAGGACCTTAACACTGAAGCTTTCTTT. Its translation: CASRPQDLNTEAFF. The chain carries TRBV5-4 and TRBJ1-1, with D maybe TRBD1 (5 bases). Germline values: CDR1 SGHNT, CDR2 YYREEE (reference sequence). This CDR3 spans 14 amino acids. V gave up 5 bases and J gave up 2 bases, with 13 bases separating them.

The chain couples TRBV28 to TRBJ2-7; 8 bases match TRBD1. Germline V CDR1 and CDR2: MDHEN, SYDVKM. J lost 5 bases, V lost 6 bases, and 12 bases had no gene match. The CDR3 has 15 amino acids. The CDR3 here is CASSPPPTGVNEQYF. In DNA, the CDR3 is TGTGCCAGCAGCCCCCCCCCGACAGGGGTCAACGAGCAGTACTTC.

This clone was observed a few times. This chain links TRBV15 with TRBJ2-2; TRBD1 matches at 7 bases. V trimming: 0 bases; J trimming: 5 bases; junction bases outside the gene matches: 6. Germline CDR1 is LNHNV and CDR2 is YYDKDF (reference sequence). This CDR3 has 16 amino acids. Written as DNA, the CDR3 is TGTGCCACCAGCAGAGATGTGACAGGGCGGACCGGGGAGCTGTTTTTT. Translation gives CATSRDVTGRTGELFF.

The chain is built from TRBV5-1 and TRBJ1-4, with 7 nucleotides matching TRBD1. Germline V gene sequence: CDR1 SGHRS, CDR2 YFSETQ. V lost 4 bases and J lost 6; bases outside the gene matches: 6. CDR3 size: 14 residues. For the CDR3, the DNA is TGCGCCAGCAGCGAGGGGGCGACGTATGAAAAACTGTTTTTT. It specifies CASSEGATYEKLFF.

The V gene is TRBV2, the J gene TRBJ2-1, with 11 bases that match TRBD2. Trimming at V came to 6 bases and at J to 4 bases, leaving 2 bases not matched to a gene. CDR3 length: 14 amino acids. The germline CDR1 and CDR2 sequences are SNHLY and FYNNEI. CDR3 amino acids: CASSRLAGYNEQFF. The CDR3 region has the DNA TGTGCCAGCAGCCGACTAGCGGGGTACAATGAGCAGTTCTTC.

This sequence joins TRBV9 and TRBJ2-5; 9 nucleotides align to TRBD1. Per the germline V gene, CDR1 is SGDLS and CDR2 is YYNGEE. The CDR3 consists of 14 residues. The junction had 4 bases not matched to a gene; V was cut back by 0 bases and J by 7 bases. CDR3 residues: CASSVGQGEGTQYF. The CDR3 DNA reads as TGTGCCAGCAGCGTAGGACAGGGGGAAGGGACCCAGTACTTC.

This clone has a handful of counts. The J gene is TRBJ2-5, the V gene TRBV27, with 7 bases matching TRBD1. The germline gives CDR1 MNHEY, CDR2 SMNVEV (reference sequence). The V gene end was trimmed by 1 base and the J gene end by 0 bases; junction bases not matched to a gene: 5. The CDR3 covers 16 residues. Here the CDR3 reads CASSLLQGSYQETQYF. The CDR3 nucleotides are TGTGCCAGCAGTTTATTACAGGGGTCGTACCAAGAGACCCAGTACTTC.

The CDR3: CASSLPGGETQYF. In DNA form, the CDR3 reads TGTGCCAGCAGCTTACCGGGGGGAGAGACCCAGTACTTC. The chain links TRBV7-9 to TRBJ2-5; the match to TRBD2 covers 7 bases. This CDR3 contains 13 residues. V shed 2 bases, J shed 4 bases, and the junction held 1 base outside the gene matches. Germline-derived CDR1 and CDR2 are SEHNR and FQNEAQ (reference sequence).

V gene TRBV6-2 or TRBV6-3 combines with J gene TRBJ2-3, with D perhaps TRBD1 (6 bases). The V gene's germline CDR1 is MNHEY and CDR2 SVGEGT. This CDR3 has 14 residues. V was shortened by 2 bases and J by 6 bases, with 12 bases between the two germline ends. The CDR3 DNA sequence: TGTGCCAGCAGTTACAGCAGGGGAGCGGATACGCAGTATTTT. Translation gives CASSYSRGADTQYF.

This clone has just one count. The rearrangement links TRBV18 to TRBJ1-1; unclear D gene. V shed 3 bases and J shed 7 bases, with 15 bases lying between them. Germline V CDR1 and CDR2: KGHSH, LQKENI. The CDR3 contains 14 residues. CDR3 in DNA: TGTGCCAGCTCACCCTCCGGGGTTGGAGGTGAAGCTTTCTTT. Translated, it gives CASSPSGVGGEAFF. Full variable domain (outside the CDR3, taken from reference TRBV18 and TRBJ1-1): NAGVMQNPRHLVRRRGQEARLRCSPMKGHSHVYWYRQLPEEGLKFMVYLQKENIIDESGMPKERFSAEFPKEGPSILRIQQVVRGDSAAYFCASSPSGVGGEAFFGQGTRLTVV.

This chain joins TRBV7-2 and TRBJ2-7; D gene unclear. The V and J ends lost 0 bases and 4 bases respectively, with 10 bases between them. Germline V gene lookup returns CDR1 SGHTA and CDR2 FQGNSA. The CDR3 consists of 14 residues. CDR3: CASSLALARYEQYF. The CDR3 DNA is TGTGCCAGCAGCTTAGCATTAGCCAGATACGAGCAGTACTTC.

J is TRBJ2-1 and V is TRBV10-2; 8 bases are shared with TRBD2. The CDR3 spans 14 residues. Germline V lookup: CDR1 WSHSY, CDR2 SAAADI. Trimming removed 5 bases from V and 3 bases from J; junction bases left unmatched: 3. CDR3 sequence reads: CASSSGGGYNEQFF. Here the CDR3 DNA reads TGCGCCAGCAGTAGCGGGGGAGGCTACAATGAGCAGTTCTTC.

The rearrangement joins TRBV10-1 to TRBJ1-5; D might be TRBD1 (5 bases). From germline, CDR1 is WNHNN and CDR2 SYGVQD (reference sequence). This CDR3 comprises 14 residues. V was clipped by 4 bases and J by 2 bases, with 9 bases between them. In DNA, the CDR3 is TGCGCCAGCAGTGCCGGGGGAGGCAATCAGCCCCAGCATTTT. Its translation: CASSAGGGNQPQHF.

This clone has only a few counts. V gene TRBV18 combines with J gene TRBJ1-1, with D maybe TRBD1 (5 bases). This CDR3 has 14 residues. V was clipped by 3 bases and J by 4 bases, with 12 bases between them. The germline V gene has CDR1 KGHSH and CDR2 LQKENI. Here the CDR3 reads CASSPWEGSTEAFF. CDR3 coding DNA: TGTGCCAGCTCACCCTGGGAGGGGAGCACTGAAGCTTTCTTT.

The gene calls are TRBV29-1 and TRBJ2-5; D perhaps matches TRBD1 (6 bases). The CDR3 length is 12 residues. Trimming shortened V by 5 bases and J by 2 bases, and 9 bases separated the two germline ends. Germline V gene lookup returns CDR1 SQVTM and CDR2 ANQGSEA. Written as DNA, the CDR3 is TGCAGCGTTCCCAGGGGACAAGAGACCCAGTACTTC. Translation gives CSVPRGQETQYF.

This chain connects TRBV25-1 to TRBJ1-1; possibly TRBD1 for D (5 bases). Germline CDR1 reads MGHDK; CDR2 reads SYGVNS. The CDR3 is 15 residues long. V dropped 1 base and J dropped 3 bases, with 12 bases sitting between them. In DNA form, the CDR3 reads TGTGCCAGCAGTGAATCGTTATGGGGCTACACTGAAGCTTTCTTT. Its protein is CASSESLWGYTEAFF.